Listed here are 18 T cell receptor beta chains from one sample, sequenced in a study of identical twins. TCRdb recomputed calls from the 5' RACE reads with MiXCR, one row per CDR3 protein. Among around 1.7 million distinct CDR3 sequences listed, less than 35% were seen once. Sequences were obtained from cord blood. Receptor source: a newborn girl in good health.

This chain connects TRBV3-1 to TRBJ2-3; D not resolved. Germline V gene sequence: CDR1 LGHDT, CDR2 YNNKEL (reference sequence). The CDR3 sequence is 14 residues long. V lost 3 bases to trimming and J lost 4 bases, with 11 bases between them. CDR3 coding DNA: TGTGCCAGCAGCCACGTCGGTAAAGCAGATACGCAGTATTTT. Translated: CASSHVGKADTQYF.

This clonotype showed up just a few times. This sequence joins TRBV9 and TRBJ2-3; possibly TRBD1 for D (5 bases). The CDR3 spans 15 residues. V was shortened by 0 bases and J by 4 bases, with 12 bases between the two germline ends. Germline CDR1 is SGDLS and CDR2 is YYNGEE. This CDR3 reads CASSVEGPLSDTQYF. Here the CDR3 DNA reads TGTGCCAGCAGCGTAGAGGGGCCGTTGTCAGATACGCAGTATTTT.

The rearrangement joins TRBV29-1 to TRBJ2-3; D remains ambiguous. In germline, CDR1 is SQVTM, CDR2 ANQGSEA. The germline V and J ends were trimmed by 3 bases and 2 bases, with 6 bases remaining between them. This CDR3 is 12 amino acids long. CDR3 amino acids: CSVEGYTDTQYF. CDR3 bases: TGCAGCGTTGAGGGATACACAGATACGCAGTATTTT.

In DNA, the CDR3 is TGTGCCACGGCCCGGGACTCCGATGACGAGCAGTACTTC. Its protein product is CATARDSDDEQYF. The chain couples TRBV10-3 to TRBJ2-7, with D maybe TRBD2 (6 bases). The germline gives CDR1 ENHRY, CDR2 SYGVKD. CDR3 length: 13 amino acids. Trimming shortened V by 10 bases and J by 5 bases, and 18 bases separated the two germline ends.

This clonotype turned up a few times. The rearrangement uses TRBV9 and TRBJ1-5, with 8 bases identical to TRBD1. Germline CDR1 SGDLS, CDR2 YYNGEE. CDR3 length: 17 amino acids. Unmatched junction bases numbered 13, after V lost 6 bases and J lost 2 bases. DNA for the CDR3: TGTGCCAGCATTCAGGGGGCGGGGGTATATTGCAATCAGCCCCAGCATTTT. Its protein product is CASIQGAGVYCNQPQHF.

This clonotype was seen only once. The final CDR3 position lacks the conserved phenylalanine or tryptophan, pointing to a likely read error. The chain is built from TRBV6-6 and TRBJ2-1, with 9 bases that match TRBD2. The germline V gene has CDR1 MNHNY and CDR2 SVGAGI (reference sequence). The trim removed 0 bases at V and 13 bases at J, leaving 7 bases unmatched. The CDR3 is 14 residues long. The CDR3 loop is CASSYSGPGLAQFL. In nucleotides, the CDR3 is TGTGCCAGCAGTTACTCGGGACCGGGACTAGCCCAGTTCTTG.

This clonotype came up once. A clone one base away is much larger, so this may be a read error. The V and J genes are TRBV9 and TRBJ2-5; perhaps D is TRBD1 or TRBD2 (5 bases each). Trimming left V 6 bases short and J 3 bases short, with 9 bases between. The CDR3 loop spans 12 amino acids. CDR1 is SGDLS, CDR2 YYNGEE, per germline. The CDR3 spells CASNGTKETQYF. Written as DNA, the CDR3 is TGTGCCAGCAACGGGACGAAAGAGACCCAGTACTTC.

As to this clonotype: A single base separates this from a much larger clone, so it may be a read error. The chain links TRBV3-1 to TRBJ2-1; 11 nucleotides agree with TRBD2. This CDR3 is built from 16 residues. V shed 1 base, J shed 10 bases, and the junction held 9 bases outside the gene matches. CDR1 and CDR2 (germline): LGHDT, YNNKEL (reference sequence). The CDR3: CASSQVPGLAVYEQFF. The CDR3 nucleotides are TGTGCCAGCAGCCAAGTCCCGGGACTAGCGGTCTACGAGCAGTTCTTC.

The gene calls are TRBV5-1 and TRBJ2-3; 9 nucleotides line up with TRBD2. Unmatched junction bases numbered 6, after V lost 4 bases and J lost 0 bases. This CDR3 is built from 16 residues. Germline V gene sequence: CDR1 SGHRS, CDR2 YFSETQ. The chain's CDR3 is CASSPPLAGSTDTQYF. The CDR3 coding sequence is TGCGCCAGCAGCCCCCCGCTAGCGGGAAGCACAGATACGCAGTATTTT. The variable domain in full, with the rest retrieved from reference TRBV5-1 and TRBJ2-3, is KAGVTQTPRYLIKTRGQQVTLSCSPISGHRSVSWYQQTPGQGLQFLFEYFSETQRNKGNFPGRFSGRQFSNSRSEMNVSTLELGDSALYLCASSPPLAGSTDTQYFGPGTRLTVL.

V gene TRBV10-2 combines with J gene TRBJ2-1; 10 nucleotides line up with TRBD2. The ends lost 2 bases at V and 4 bases at J; junction bases unmatched: 11. Germline V gene sequence: CDR1 WSHSY, CDR2 SAAADI. CDR3 length: 18 amino acids. The CDR3 is CASSEGGLAPAKYNEQFF. In DNA form, the CDR3 reads TGCGCCAGCAGTGAGGGGGGACTAGCGCCAGCGAAGTACAATGAGCAGTTCTTC.

This clonotype was picked up a small number of times. V gene TRBV9 combines with J gene TRBJ2-7; 8 bases map to TRBD2. The V and J ends lost 1 base and 2 bases, in that order; junction bases with no gene match: 5. CDR1 and CDR2 from the germline V gene are SGDLS and YYNGEE. The CDR3 is 15 amino acids. The CDR3 loop is CASSVSSGATYEQYF. CDR3 nucleotides: TGTGCCAGCAGCGTAAGTAGCGGGGCCACCTACGAGCAGTACTTC.

There are many counts of this clonotype. The V gene is TRBV21-1, the J gene TRBJ2-3; the DNA was not used to check the table's D call, TRBD2. TRBV21-1 is a pseudogene. The CDR3 covers 16 residues. CDR3 sequence reads: CASSKGLAGAADTQYF. The CDR3 region has the DNA TGTGCCAGCAGCAAAGGACTAGCGGGGGCCGCAGATACGCAGTATTTT.

This clonotype was seen at least ten times. The CDR3 spells CASSSTNYGYTF. The CDR3 coding sequence is TGTGCCAGCAGTTCAACTAACTATGGCTACACCTTC. This sequence joins TRBV5-6 and TRBJ1-2; no definite D call. Germline lookup yields CDR1 SGHDT and CDR2 YYEEEE. Trimming stripped 5 bases from V and 0 bases from J, with 5 bases between. The CDR3 sequence is 12 residues long.

V gene TRBV5-1 combines with J gene TRBJ1-1; TRBD1 matches 8 bases. V was pared by 5 bases and J by 1 base, with 7 bases of the junction left unmatched. The CDR3 spans 15 residues. The germline CDR1 and CDR2 sequences are SGHRS and YFSETQ. Written as DNA, the CDR3 is TGCGCCAGCAGTTGGGACAGGAAGGGGAACACTGAAGCTTTCTTT. Its translation: CASSWDRKGNTEAFF. Full variable domain (remainder filled in from reference TRBV5-1 and TRBJ1-1): KAGVTQTPRYLIKTRGQQVTLSCSPISGHRSVSWYQQTPGQGLQFLFEYFSETQRNKGNFPGRFSGRQFSNSRSEMNVSTLELGDSALYLCASSWDRKGNTEAFFGQGTRLTVV.

V is TRBV20-1 and J is TRBJ1-6; 7 nucleotides line up with TRBD1. V was clipped by 6 bases and J by 4 bases; unmatched bases: 9. Germline V gene data show CDR1 as DFQATT and CDR2 as SNEGSKA (reference sequence). The length of the CDR3 is 15 residues. The CDR3 DNA reads TGCAGTGCAGATGCCGGGACAGATTATAATTCACCCCTCCACTTT. It translates to CSADAGTDYNSPLHF.

The chain couples TRBV5-1 to TRBJ1-1; 7 positions agree with TRBD1. CDR1 SGHRS and CDR2 YFSETQ come from the germline V gene. Trimming cost V 4 bases and J 1 base; bases outside gene matches: 7. This CDR3 contains 15 residues. This CDR3 is CASSLTGKSNTEAFF. Here the CDR3 DNA reads TGCGCCAGCAGCCTGACAGGGAAGTCGAACACTGAAGCTTTCTTT.

The rearrangement uses TRBV28 and TRBJ2-1; 12 bases map to TRBD2. This CDR3 contains 16 residues. Germline loops: CDR1 MDHEN, CDR2 SYDVKM. Trimming took 3 bases from V and 7 from J; bases not matched to a gene: 7. The CDR3 region is CASSFTSGRLRNEQFF. The CDR3 bases are TGTGCCAGCAGTTTTACTAGCGGGAGGTTGCGAAATGAGCAGTTCTTC.

V gene TRBV6-1 combines with J gene TRBJ2-1; D is perhaps TRBD1 (7 bases). Trimming removed 6 bases at V and 6 bases at J, with 18 bases between. This CDR3 is 15 amino acids long. Germline CDR1 reads MNHNS; CDR2 reads SASEGT. Here the CDR3 reads CASSQGGARTNEQFF. Here the CDR3 DNA reads TGTGCCAGCAGCCAGGGGGGAGCCCGGACCAATGAGCAGTTCTTC.